The source of this TCR beta chain is a study of T cell repertoires in cytomegalovirus infection (dated by TCRdb to about 2019). About the investigation overall: Recently identified HLA-C-restricted CMV epitopes, whose presentation resists viral immunomodulation, were targeted by peptide stimulations together with well-studied HLA-B-restricted epitopes. The HLA type of each donor mattered for the analysis, because public TCR beta signatures pointed to carriage of CMV infection along with the matching HLA type.

Reading from cysteine to valine, the CDR3 counts 15 amino acids. Just the 45-base CDR3 DNA is kept, in frame starting at base 1. For CDR1 and CDR2, the germline V gene lists MNHNS and SASEGT. Trimming removed 1 base from V and 5 bases from J, leaving 15 bases between the germline ends. The research as a whole found: Carriers of CMV infection plus the relevant HLA type were discriminated by the cumulative frequency of public TCR beta family members in the study cohort and in an independent roughly 320-donor cohort. The ex vivo response was dominated by HLA-C-restricted CMV-specific TCR beta clonotypes, which also provided the single most frequent clonotype in two of eight donors.

Notes on this clonotype: The antigen it recognizes is unknown. No base quality values were provided; no much bigger clone lies one nucleotide off.

The reads were generated on an Illumina HiSeq 1500. TCRdb took the public reads, trimmed them with fastp at Q25, ran MiXCR for clone calling and kept in-frame beta chains. For every CDR3 protein sequence, its rows merge into one entry that carries the most common genes and DNA. Within this sample are roughly 920,000 distinct CDR3 sequences, with around 30% of them counted one time only. 11% to 15% of the sample rests with the top ten. The intended sense of this specimen's treatment or condition label: in vitro stimulation with specific CMV peptide epitopes to enrich CMV-specific T cells. The chain is assembled from TRBV6-1 and TRBJ2-7; there is no confident call for the D gene. The source material was cultured CD8+ T cells from PBMCs, sampled from culture after CMV antigen stimulation. The sequence was obtained from a human donor in good health (CMV status not recorded). Some clones in this sample may be carry-over from other donors' samples. In nucleotide form, the sequence is TGTGCCAGCAGTGAAGTTGGTAGCAGACTGGACGAGCAGTACGTC. Protein translation: CASSEVGSRLDEQYV.